Here is one TCR beta chain with its context. No antigen is known for it. Each CDR3 protein gets one entry after TCRdb re-called the reads with MiXCR. The sample has approximately 910,000 distinct CDR3 sequences, 25% to 40% seen once. The germline V gene has CDR1 SGHTA and CDR2 FQGTGA. The CDR3 consists of 15 residues. Deletions cut 2 bases from V and 4 bases from J, with 13 bases between. The data belong to a study of T cell repertoires in cytomegalovirus infection. About the research overall: As its CMV epitopes, the study selected recently identified HLA-C-restricted and well-studied HLA-B-restricted targets.

Findings and caveats of the study: Ex vivo responses were dominated by HLA-C-restricted CMV-specific TCR beta clonotypes.

The sequencing used cultured CD8+ T cells from PBMCs, collected from culture after CMV antigen stimulation. The TCR originated in a human donor in good health (CMV status not recorded). Some clones in this sample may be carry-over from other donors' samples. This chain uses TRBV7-3 with TRBJ2-3, with D possibly being TRBD1 or TRBD2 (5 bases each). As DNA, the CDR3 is TGTGCCAGCAGCTTATCGGGGCTATTTGCAGATACGCAGTATTTT. Its protein product is CASSLSGLFADTQYF.